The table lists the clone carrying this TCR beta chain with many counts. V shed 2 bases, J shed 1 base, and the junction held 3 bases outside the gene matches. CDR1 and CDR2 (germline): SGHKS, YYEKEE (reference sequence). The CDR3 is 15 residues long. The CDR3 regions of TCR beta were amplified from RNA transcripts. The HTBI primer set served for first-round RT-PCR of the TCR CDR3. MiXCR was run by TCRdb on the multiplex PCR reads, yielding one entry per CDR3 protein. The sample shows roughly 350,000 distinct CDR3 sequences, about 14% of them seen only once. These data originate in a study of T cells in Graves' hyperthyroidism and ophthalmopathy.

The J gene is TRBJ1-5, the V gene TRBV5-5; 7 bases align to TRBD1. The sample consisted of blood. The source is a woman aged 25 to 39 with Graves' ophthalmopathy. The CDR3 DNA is TGTGCCAGCAGCTTATCAGGGGGGAGCAATCAGCCCCAGCATTTT. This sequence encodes CASSLSGGSNQPQHF.